This is a list of T cell receptor beta chains from one sample in a study of blood T cells in healthy people across ages. TCRdb ran MiXCR on the 5' RACE reads and lists one entry per CDR3 protein. This sample has approximately 960,000 distinct CDR3 sequences, with around 29% found just once. These sequences were also reported in another study, on T cells of mothers and their children.

The sample taken for sequencing was blood. The receptors were sampled from a woman aged 40 to 50 in good health. CDR3s include the opening cysteine and the closing phenylalanine or tryptophan. The order of the fields is V gene, D gene, clone size, J gene, CDR3 DNA, CDR3 protein. The D gene is left open where the match is weak. The size field is filled for only some rows; it gives once, few, many or a size class.

V gene: TRBV7-9; D gene: NA; clone size: NA; J gene: TRBJ2-3; CDR3 DNA: TGTGCCAGCAGCTTATGGGGGTCAGATACGCAGTATTTT; CDR3 protein: CASSLWGSDTQYF
V gene: TRBV20-1; D gene: TRBD1; clone size: NA; J gene: TRBJ2-1; CDR3 DNA: TGCAGTGCTAGCCGGGACAGGGGCAGGAATGAGCAGTTCTTC; CDR3 protein: CSASRDRGRNEQFF
V gene: TRBV19; D gene: TRBD2; clone size: NA; J gene: TRBJ2-3; CDR3 DNA: TGTGCCAGTAGTATAGTTTACCTAGCGGGGGGGCAAGATACGCAGTATTTT; CDR3 protein: CASSIVYLAGGQDTQYF
V gene: TRBV11-2; D gene: NA; clone size: NA; J gene: TRBJ1-1; CDR3 DNA: TGTGCCAGCAGCCAAGCGAGGTTCGGGAGTTTCTTT; CDR3 protein: CASSQARFGSFF
V gene: TRBV12-3/TRBV12-4; D gene: NA; clone size: many; J gene: TRBJ1-2; CDR3 DNA: TGTGCCAGCAGTTTTCTTCGGGGGCGCGATGGCTATGGCTACACCTTC; CDR3 protein: CASSFLRGRDGYGYTF
V gene: TRBV24-1; D gene: TRBD1; clone size: NA; J gene: TRBJ2-3; CDR3 DNA: TGTGCCACCAGTGAGGGGACAGGGGTAACGGATACGCAGTATTTT; CDR3 protein: CATSEGTGVTDTQYF
V gene: TRBV5-1; D gene: TRBD1; clone size: NA; J gene: TRBJ1-5; CDR3 DNA: TGCGCCAGCAGCTTGGAGGGGACAGGGCGTCAGCCCCAGCATTTT; CDR3 protein: CASSLEGTGRQPQHF
V gene: TRBV13; D gene: TRBD1; clone size: many; J gene: TRBJ2-7; CDR3 DNA: TGTGCCAGCAGCTCCTGGACAGGTGATCCCTACGAGCAGTACTTC; CDR3 protein: CASSSWTGDPYEQYF
V gene: TRBV6-5; D gene: NA; clone size: few; J gene: TRBJ2-2; CDR3 DNA: TGTGCCAGCAGTTACTCTTCGGGGACCGGGGAGCTGTTTTTT; CDR3 protein: CASSYSSGTGELFF
V gene: TRBV28; D gene: NA; clone size: NA; J gene: TRBJ2-5; CDR3 DNA: TGTGCCTGCAGATCGGGACAAGAGACCCAGTACTTC; CDR3 protein: CACRSGQETQYF
V gene: TRBV27; D gene: TRBD1; clone size: NA; J gene: TRBJ1-1; CDR3 DNA: TGTGCCAGCAGCTGGGGGACAGGGCGAACTGAAGCTTTCTTT; CDR3 protein: CASSWGTGRTEAFF
V gene: TRBV7-3; D gene: NA; clone size: NA; J gene: TRBJ2-1; CDR3 DNA: TGTGCCAGCAGCTTAAATCCGTCAGGGTATGATGAGCAGTTCTTC; CDR3 protein: CASSLNPSGYDEQFF
V gene: TRBV18; D gene: NA; clone size: few; J gene: TRBJ1-2; CDR3 DNA: TGTGCCAGCTCACCTACCAGGGGTCCTATTGATGGCTACACCTTC; CDR3 protein: CASSPTRGPIDGYTF
V gene: TRBV5-6; D gene: NA; clone size: NA; J gene: TRBJ1-5; CDR3 DNA: TGTGCCAGCAGCTTGGGGGGGCGAGCGCAGCCCCAGCATTTT; CDR3 protein: CASSLGGRAQPQHF
V gene: TRBV7-9; D gene: TRBD1; clone size: few; J gene: TRBJ2-5; CDR3 DNA: TGTGCCAGCAGCCAGGGGGACCGATGGGCTACGGAGACCCAGTACTTC; CDR3 protein: CASSQGDRWATETQYF
V gene: TRBV4-1; D gene: NA; clone size: NA; J gene: TRBJ2-5; CDR3 DNA: TGCGCCAGCAGCCAAGAAGGGCCCTTGACGACCCAGTACTTC; CDR3 protein: CASSQEGPLTTQYF
V gene: TRBV5-1; D gene: TRBD1; clone size: many; J gene: TRBJ1-1; CDR3 DNA: TGCGCCAGCAGCCCCTGGGACAGGCAGAACACTGAAGCTTTCTTT; CDR3 protein: CASSPWDRQNTEAFF
V gene: TRBV20-1; D gene: TRBD1; clone size: many; J gene: TRBJ2-6; CDR3 DNA: TGCAGTGCTACCTACAGGGGCCCTGGGGCCAACGTCCTGACTTTC; CDR3 protein: CSATYRGPGANVLTF
V gene: TRBV15; D gene: NA; clone size: few; J gene: TRBJ2-1; CDR3 DNA: TGTGCCACCAGCAGAGATCTAGTAAGCGTGCAGTTCTTC; CDR3 protein: CATSRDLVSVQFF
V gene: TRBV7-2; D gene: TRBD1; clone size: NA; J gene: TRBJ1-2; CDR3 DNA: TGTGCCAGCAGCCCAAGAGGGGGGACAGGTGGTCCTGGCTACACCTTC; CDR3 protein: CASSPRGGTGGPGYTF
V gene: TRBV7-2; D gene: NA; clone size: NA; J gene: TRBJ2-5; CDR3 DNA: TGTGCCGGTGGACCGGAGGCCTACAATGAGCAGTACTTC; CDR3 protein: CAGGPEAYNEQYF
V gene: TRBV12-3/TRBV12-4; D gene: TRBD1; clone size: many; J gene: TRBJ1-2; CDR3 DNA: TGTGCCAGCAGTAGCCGGGACAGGGGGCTAGGGGACTATGGCTACACCTTC; CDR3 protein: CASSSRDRGLGDYGYTF
V gene: TRBV20-1; D gene: TRBD1; clone size: NA; J gene: TRBJ2-1; CDR3 DNA: TGCAGTGCTAGTGGACAGGGGAGCCCTTACAATGAGCAGTTCTTC; CDR3 protein: CSASGQGSPYNEQFF
V gene: TRBV7-9; D gene: TRBD2; clone size: few; J gene: TRBJ2-3; CDR3 DNA: TGTGCCAGCAGCGCCCCTTTTGGGGGGGAAGGAAGAGATACGCAGTATTTT; CDR3 protein: CASSAPFGGEGRDTQYF
V gene: TRBV10-3; D gene: NA; clone size: NA; J gene: TRBJ1-2; CDR3 DNA: TGTGCCATCAGTGAAGGACCTACAGGGACTGCTAACTATGGCTACACCTTC; CDR3 protein: CAISEGPTGTANYGYTF
V gene: TRBV20-1; D gene: TRBD2; clone size: few; J gene: TRBJ2-1; CDR3 DNA: TGCAGTGCTAGCGGGGCTAGCGGGGGGTTCCTGAATGAGCAGTTCTTC; CDR3 protein: CSASGASGGFLNEQFF
V gene: TRBV7-9; D gene: NA; clone size: NA; J gene: TRBJ1-1; CDR3 DNA: TGTGCCAGCAGCTTAGCGCCCCCGAGAACCGAAGCTTTCTTT; CDR3 protein: CASSLAPPRTEAFF
V gene: TRBV5-7; D gene: TRBD2; clone size: many; J gene: TRBJ2-4; CDR3 DNA: TGTGCCAGCAGCTTAGGGAGGGCGGCACCCGGGGACATTCAGTACTTC; CDR3 protein: CASSLGRAAPGDIQYF
V gene: TRBV29-1; D gene: NA; clone size: NA; J gene: TRBJ1-6; CDR3 DNA: TGCAGCGTTGAGTCACCACAGGCTTTCTATAATTCACCCCTCCACTTT; CDR3 protein: CSVESPQAFYNSPLHF